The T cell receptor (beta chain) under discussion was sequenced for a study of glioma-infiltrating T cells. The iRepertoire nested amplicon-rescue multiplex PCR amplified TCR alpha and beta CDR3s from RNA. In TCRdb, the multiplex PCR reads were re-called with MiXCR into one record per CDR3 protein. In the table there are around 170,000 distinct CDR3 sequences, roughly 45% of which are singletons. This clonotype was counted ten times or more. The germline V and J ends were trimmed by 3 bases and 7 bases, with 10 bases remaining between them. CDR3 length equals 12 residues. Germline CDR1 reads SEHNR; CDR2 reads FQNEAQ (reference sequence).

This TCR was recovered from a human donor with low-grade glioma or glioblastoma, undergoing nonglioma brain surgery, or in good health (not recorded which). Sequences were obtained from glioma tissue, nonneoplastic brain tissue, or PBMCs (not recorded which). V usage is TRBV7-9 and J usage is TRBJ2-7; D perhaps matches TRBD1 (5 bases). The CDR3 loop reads CASSFQGWEQYF. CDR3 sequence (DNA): TGTGCCAGCAGCTTTCAGGGCTGGGAGCAGTACTTC.